The 21 T cell receptor beta chains reported below all come from one sample, sequenced in a study of T cell repertoires in cytomegalovirus infection. The antigens for these receptors are not known. TCRdb reanalysed the reads using MiXCR and keeps one entry per CDR3 protein. The repertoire holds about 890,000 distinct CDR3 sequences, with 30% to 40% as singletons. The specimen comprised cultured CD8+ T cells from PBMCs, sampled from culture after CMV antigen stimulation. These receptors were collected from a human donor in good health (CMV status not recorded). Some clones in this sample may be carry-over from other donors' samples.

The chain combines TRBV20-1 with TRBJ2-7, with 12 bases lining up with TRBD2. The V segment lost 1 base and the J segment 2 bases; nucleotides outside the gene matches: 9. Germline values: CDR1 DFQATT, CDR2 SNEGSKA (reference sequence). The CDR3 covers 17 residues. The CDR3, as DNA: TGCAGTGCTAGAGCCCTTCGGACTAGCGGGGAACCCTACGAGCAGTACGTC. Translating it yields CSARALRTSGEPYEQYV.

The J gene is TRBJ2-1, the V gene TRBV6-2 or TRBV6-3; D is perhaps TRBD1 (5 bases). Per the germline V gene, CDR1 is MNHEY and CDR2 is SVGEGT. CDR3 length: 15 residues. Trimming removed 2 bases at V and 4 bases at J, with 12 bases between. This CDR3 reads CASSYRDSFYNEQFF. CDR3 in DNA: TGTGCCAGCAGTTACAGAGACAGCTTTTACAATGAGCAGTTCTTC.

This clonotype was observed a handful of times. The genes are TRBV7-6 and TRBJ2-3; 13 nucleotides line up with TRBD2. Trimming cost V 5 bases and J 9 bases; bases outside gene matches: 11. The germline V gene encodes CDR1 SGHVS and CDR2 FNYEAQ. The CDR3 has 16 residues. CDR3 coding DNA: TGTGCCAGCAGCACTAGCGGGGGGGACCATGGGGGGACGCAGTATTTT. Its protein product is CASSTSGGDHGGTQYF. The complete variable domain, with remaining parts taken from reference TRBV7-6 and TRBJ2-3, reads GAGVSQSPRYKVTKRGQDVALRCDPISGHVSLYWYRQALGQGPEFLTYFNYEAQQDKSGLPNDRFSAERPEGSISTLTIQRTEQRDSAMYRCASSTSGGDHGGTQYFGPGTRLTVL.

Turning to this clonotype: A read error may produce the germline difference seen at one junction end. The chain employs TRBV6-8 and TRBJ1-6; D remains ambiguous. The length of the CDR3 is 16 residues. Germline CDR1 reads MNHGY; CDR2 reads SAAAGT. CDR3 DNA sequence: TGTGCCAGCAGTCGGACGGGAAGCTCCTATAATTCACCCCGCCACTTT. It translates to CASSRTGSSYNSPRHF.

This clonotype has a single count. The chain is built from TRBV11-3 and TRBJ2-3, with 11 nucleotides matching TRBD2. The CDR3 spans 16 residues. The V gene end was trimmed by 5 bases and the J gene end by 10 bases; junction bases not matched to a gene: 14. The V gene's germline CDR1 is SGHNT and CDR2 YENEEA. The CDR3 protein is CASSITSGGTFNSQYF. As DNA, the CDR3 is TGTGCCAGCAGCATAACTAGCGGGGGCACATTTAATTCGCAGTATTTT.

In this sample, this clonotype turned up once. CDR3 DNA sequence: TGCAGTGCTAGAGATGGGACAGGGGCCTACTATGGCTACACCTTC. This codes for CSARDGTGAYYGYTF. The V gene is TRBV20-1, the J gene TRBJ1-2; 10 nucleotides align to TRBD1. V lost 0 bases to trimming and J lost 3 bases; unmatched junction nucleotides: 4. The CDR3 spans 15 residues. In germline, CDR1 is DFQATT, CDR2 SNEGSKA (reference sequence).

This clonotype was seen a handful of times. This chain uses TRBV28 with TRBJ1-4, with 11 bases that match TRBD1. This CDR3 comprises 14 residues. CDR1 and CDR2 (germline): MDHEN, SYDVKM. J lost 8 bases, V lost 5 bases, and 4 bases had no gene match. In nucleotides, the CDR3 is TGTGCCAGCAGTCCCGGACAGGGGGCGGAAAAACTGTTTTTT. Encoded protein: CASSPGQGAEKLFF.

In this sample, this clonotype turned up a few times. The CDR3 DNA reads TGTGCCAGCAGTTACAGGCCGGGACACCCTAGGGAGACCCAGTACTTC. This translates into CASSYRPGHPRETQYF. The chain is built from TRBV6-6 and TRBJ2-5, with D perhaps TRBD1 (6 bases). Trimming pared 2 bases from V and 5 bases from J, leaving 18 bases between. The CDR3 spans 16 residues. Germline V CDR1 and CDR2: MNHNY, SVGAGI (reference sequence).

V is TRBV5-4 and J is TRBJ2-2, with 9 bases identical to TRBD1. The CDR3 covers 14 residues. Germline CDR1 reads SGHNT; CDR2 reads YYREEE (reference sequence). The ends lost 4 bases at V and 7 bases at J; junction bases unmatched: 5. The DNA of the CDR3 is TGTGCCAGCAGCCCCGGGACAGGGATCGGGGAGCTGTTTTTT. It encodes CASSPGTGIGELFF.

This sequence joins TRBV18 and TRBJ2-1; D tentatively fits TRBD1 or TRBD2 (5 bases each). The length of the CDR3 is 15 residues. Trimming took off 7 bases at V and 5 bases at J, with 18 bases between the two ends. Germline V CDR1 and CDR2: KGHSH, LQKENI. The CDR3 DNA is TGTGCCAGCTTCTCGATGGGGGTTTCGGACAATGAGCAGTTCTTC. This encodes CASFSMGVSDNEQFF.

The chain uses TRBV4-3 and TRBJ2-3, with D perhaps matching TRBD1 (6 bases). Germline lookup yields CDR1 LGHNA and CDR2 YSLEER. Trimming pared 0 bases from V and 3 bases from J, leaving 13 bases between. The CDR3 length is 16 residues. CDR3 DNA sequence: TGCGCCAGCAGCCAAGATCAAAGGGGGAAAACAGATACGCAGTATTTT. Translated, it gives CASSQDQRGKTDTQYF.

The chain links TRBV6-2 or TRBV6-3 to TRBJ1-2, with D uncertain. CDR3 length equals 14 residues. CDR1 is MNHEY and CDR2 is SVGEGT in the germline V gene. Trimming left V 2 bases short and J 4 bases short, with 11 bases between. CDR3 sequence: CASSYKKGLYGYTF. The CDR3 coding sequence is TGTGCCAGCAGTTACAAGAAAGGGCTCTATGGCTACACCTTC.

This clonotype was seen only a few times. The chain links TRBV7-6 to TRBJ2-3; TRBD1 aligns across 7 bases. CDR1 is SGHVS, CDR2 FNYEAQ, per germline. V was pared by 4 bases and J by 0 bases, with 7 bases of the junction left unmatched. This CDR3 is built from 16 residues. CDR3 bases: TGTGCCAGCAGCTCAGTGACAGGGTTAAGCACAGATACGCAGTATTTT. This translates into CASSSVTGLSTDTQYF.

The chain is built from TRBV29-1 and TRBJ2-3, with D tentatively TRBD2 (5 bases). The germline V and J ends were trimmed by 3 bases and 4 bases, with 8 bases remaining between them. CDR1 SQVTM and CDR2 ANQGSEA come from the germline V gene. CDR3 length: 12 residues. The CDR3 loop is CSVELAADTQYF. CDR3 coding DNA: TGCAGCGTTGAGCTAGCAGCAGATACGCAGTATTTT.

J is TRBJ2-2 and V is TRBV6-5, with D possibly being TRBD2 (5 bases). The CDR3 runs to 17 residues. CDR1 MNHEY and CDR2 SVGAGI come from the germline V gene. The V gene lost 1 base and the J gene lost 4 bases, with 16 bases spanning the gap. The CDR3: CASSYYQEALSTGELFF. The CDR3 DNA is TGTGCCAGCAGTTACTACCAGGAGGCACTCTCCACCGGGGAGCTGTTTTTT.

The chain has TRBV7-4 and TRBJ2-2; 12 nucleotides line up with TRBD1. With V trimmed by 3 bases and J by 2 bases, 1 base remained unmatched. Per germline, CDR1 SGHVT and CDR2 SQSDAQ. The CDR3 consists of 16 residues. The CDR3 is CASSFGTGGNTGELFF. The CDR3 nucleotides are TGTGCCAGCAGCTTTGGGACAGGGGGCAACACCGGGGAGCTGTTTTTT.

This sequence joins TRBV7-9 and TRBJ2-1, with D perhaps matching TRBD1 (5 bases). Germline V gene sequence: CDR1 SEHNR, CDR2 FQNEAQ (reference sequence). Deletions cut 5 bases from V and 6 bases from J, with 23 bases between. This CDR3 contains 17 residues. CDR3 residues: CASSNSPAGSIGNEQFF. CDR3 in DNA: TGTGCCAGCAGCAACTCACCGGCAGGGTCGATTGGCAATGAGCAGTTCTTC.

This clonotype was counted a few times. The rearrangement joins TRBV19 to TRBJ1-4; 11 nucleotides align to TRBD1. CDR1 and CDR2 from the germline V gene are LNHDA and SQIVND (reference sequence). V shed 3 bases and J 0 bases; nucleotides not matched to a gene: 9. CDR3 size: 19 residues. CDR3 nucleotides: TGTGCCAGTAGTATGAGATGGGACAGGGGGGATGCAACTAATGAAAAACTGTTTTTT. The encoded protein is CASSMRWDRGDATNEKLFF.

The chain couples TRBV27 to TRBJ1-1; D not resolved. Looked up from germline, CDR1 is MNHEY and CDR2 is SMNVEV (reference sequence). The CDR3 has 14 amino acids. V was clipped by 6 bases and J by 1 base, with 12 bases between them. The CDR3 DNA reads TGTGCCAGCAGAAAGACGTCGAGGAACACTGAAGCTTTCTTT. It encodes CASRKTSRNTEAFF.

Only a few counts were recorded for this clonotype. The rearrangement joins TRBV4-2 to TRBJ2-2; 10 bases agree with TRBD2. The CDR3 has 21 amino acids. V lost 0 bases to trimming and J lost 2 bases; unmatched junction nucleotides: 15. The germline CDR1 and CDR2 sequences are LGHNA and YNFKEQ. The CDR3 DNA reads TGTGCCAGCAGCCAAGAGCTCCCGCCTGTGCTAGCGGGGGACAACACCGGGGAGCTGTTTTTT. This encodes CASSQELPPVLAGDNTGELFF.

This clonotype was observed at least ten times. The chain links TRBV7-8 to TRBJ2-3, with TRBD2 matching 12 bases. V was pared by 1 base and J by 5 bases, with 4 bases of the junction left unmatched. The germline V gene encodes CDR1 SGHVS and CDR2 FQNEAQ. The length of the CDR3 is 16 residues. CDR3 amino acids: CASSLELAGGQDTQYF. In DNA, the CDR3 is TGTGCCAGCAGCTTAGAGCTAGCGGGGGGGCAAGATACGCAGTATTTT.